This section outlines one TCR beta chain sequence together with its context. The sample originates from a study of blood T cell repertoires in COVID-19. This CDR3 region has 12 residues. J gave up 6 bases and V 4 bases, and 5 bases lay outside the gene matches. Germline CDR1 and CDR2: GTSNPN and SVGIG (reference sequence). Generated by immunoSEQ multiplex PCR, the TCRdb table keeps only in-frame clones and is missing some. The sample holds approximately 50,000 clones, roughly 87% seen once. V is TRBV30 and J is TRBJ2-7; 8 bases line up with TRBD2. Sample: peripheral blood. This clonotype was sampled from a human donor in a cohort sampled during active COVID-19. The CDR3 DNA is TGTGCCTGGACCGGGGGGGGTCCCGAGCAGTACTTC. Translating gives CAWTGGGPEQYF.